The next 16 T cell receptor beta chains were all read from a single sample in a study of post-analysis software for immune sequencing data. Whole-study findings and limits: In patients, about 5 TRBV segments were more frequent than in controls, with TRBV5-6, TRBV5-1 and TRBV20-1 among them.

Unique molecular identifiers tagged the TCR beta cDNA libraries. MiXCR, run by TCRdb on the PCR reads, gives a single entry per CDR3 protein. Found here are about 770,000 distinct CDR3 sequences, 40% to 55% of them singletons; the top ten hold 4% to 5%. The antigens for these receptors are not known. Sequences were obtained from blood. These receptors all come from a girl aged 5 to 17 with multiple sclerosis.

This clonotype has just a few counts. Here the CDR3 DNA reads TGCAGTGCTAGGGGAGTGGGCAATCAGCCCCAGCATTTT. Its translation: CSARGVGNQPQHF. V gene TRBV20-1 combines with J gene TRBJ1-5; D ambiguous. Germline CDR1 is DFQATT and CDR2 is SNEGSKA (reference sequence). Trimming cost V 3 bases and J 2 bases, with 8 bases left between them. The CDR3 is made up of 13 amino acids.

Only one count was recorded for this clonotype. The V and J genes are TRBV2 and TRBJ2-5; D may correspond to TRBD1 or TRBD2 (6 bases each). The CDR3 extends over 15 amino acids. V was clipped by 3 bases and J by 4 bases, with 15 bases between them. Looked up from germline, CDR1 is SNHLY and CDR2 is FYNNEI. CDR3 sequence reads: CASSDRGRGGETQYF. DNA for the CDR3: TGTGCCAGCAGTGATCGGGGCAGGGGAGGAGAGACCCAGTACTTC. Filled out from reference TRBV2 and TRBJ2-5, the complete variable domain reads EPEVTQTPSHQVTQMGQEVILRCVPISNHLYFYWYRQILGQKVEFLVSFYNNEISEKSEIFDDQFSVERPDGSNFTLKIRSTKLEDSAMYFCASSDRGRGGETQYFGPGTRLLVL.

The chain combines TRBV6-5 with TRBJ1-4; no definite D call. Germline CDR1 MNHEY, CDR2 SVGAGI. There are 12 residues in the CDR3. V lost 9 bases and J 2 bases, leaving 7 bases between the germline ends. The CDR3 loop is CASGRTNEKLFF. In nucleotides, the CDR3 is TGTGCCAGTGGGCGGACTAATGAAAAACTGTTTTTT.

The chain employs TRBV7-8 and TRBJ2-3; D ambiguous. Trimming cost V 6 bases and J 6 bases, with 10 bases left between them. The CDR3 is 12 amino acids. Germline V gene sequence: CDR1 SGHVS, CDR2 FQNEAQ. The CDR3 region is CASREVGDTQYF. The CDR3 DNA reads TGTGCCAGCAGAGAGGTCGGGGATACGCAGTATTTT.

The chain links TRBV4-3 to TRBJ2-7; 10 bases match TRBD2. The J call is uncertain, as TRBJ2-5 better fits the DNA end. This CDR3 has 16 amino acids. CDR1 is LGHNA, CDR2 YSLEER, per germline. CDR3 sequence reads: CASSQGASGSGKTQYF. CDR3 nucleotides: TGCGCCAGCAGCCAAGGGGCTAGCGGGAGTGGAAAGACCCAGTACTTC.

The J gene is TRBJ2-7, the V gene TRBV27; D ambiguous. The DNA end is a closer match to TRBJ2-5, so the J assignment may be wrong. Germline V lookup: CDR1 MNHEY, CDR2 SMNVEV (reference sequence). This CDR3 is built from 15 residues. The CDR3 DNA is TGTGCCAGCAGTTTAACTGTCTGGGACCAAGAGACCCAGTACTTC. This codes for CASSLTVWDQETQYF.

This chain links TRBV5-6 with TRBJ2-7; D is possibly TRBD1 (5 bases). Trimming took 4 bases from V and 6 from J, leaving 14 bases between them. The germline gives CDR1 SGHDT, CDR2 YYEEEE. The CDR3 length is 13 residues. The CDR3 DNA reads as TGTGCCAGCAGCCCCGGACAAGGTCGCGAGCAGTACTTC. Amino acid sequence: CASSPGQGREQYF.

The CDR3 sequence is CAISESEVNTEAFF. Here the CDR3 DNA reads TGTGCCATCAGTGAGTCGGAGGTGAACACTGAAGCTTTCTTT. This chain connects TRBV10-3 to TRBJ1-1; D is uncertain. Looked up from germline, CDR1 is ENHRY and CDR2 is SYGVKD. V lost 0 bases, J lost 0 bases, and 5 bases lay in between. The CDR3 is 14 amino acids.

This clonotype was found a few times. With a much larger clone just one base away, this may be a read error. The chain joins TRBV7-2 to TRBJ2-3; no reliable D call. The length of the CDR3 is 11 residues. Germline-derived CDR1 and CDR2 are SGHTA and FQGNSA. V was cut by 3 bases and J by 8 bases, with 6 bases left in between. The DNA for the CDR3 is TGTGCCAGCAGCTTTGGGGTTACGCAGTATTTT. It is translated as CASSFGVTQYF.

This sequence joins TRBV7-9 and TRBJ2-4, with TRBD1 as a possible D gene (6 bases). CDR1 is SEHNR, CDR2 FQNEAQ, per germline (reference sequence). V lost 7 bases and J lost 0, with 13 bases in between. This CDR3 region has 15 residues. This chain's CDR3 is CASTSEGEAKNIQYF. Written as DNA, the CDR3 is TGTGCCAGCACCTCTGAGGGGGAAGCCAAAAACATTCAGTACTTC.

The CDR3 coding sequence is TGCAGTGTTAAACTACCGGGACAGAGATTAGAAAAACTGTTTTTT. As protein: CSVKLPGQRLEKLFF. This sequence joins TRBV20-1 and TRBJ1-4; 7 bases are a match to TRBD1. Germline V CDR1 and CDR2: DFQATT, SNEGSKA (reference sequence). The CDR3 runs to 15 residues. Unmatched junction bases numbered 16, after V lost 7 bases and J lost 8 bases.

There are a few counts of this clonotype. The genes are TRBV10-2 and TRBJ2-7; unclear D gene. V dropped 1 base and J dropped 5 bases, with 15 bases sitting between them. CDR1 and CDR2 from the germline V gene are WSHSY and SAAADI. The CDR3 is made up of 15 amino acids. CDR3 sequence reads: CASSEWVKGHDEQYF. The CDR3 region has the DNA TGCGCCAGCAGTGAGTGGGTGAAGGGTCACGACGAGCAGTACTTC.

The chain couples TRBV29-1 to TRBJ1-1; 8 bases align to TRBD1. CDR1 and CDR2 (germline): SQVTM, ANQGSEA. V lost 7 bases, J lost 1 base, and 11 bases stayed unmatched. The length of the CDR3 is 15 residues. This CDR3 is CSGDRGLIGNTEAFF. CDR3 DNA: TGCAGCGGAGACAGGGGACTTATCGGGAACACTGAAGCTTTCTTT.

This clonotype was seen more than once but under ten times. The V and J genes are TRBV6-5 and TRBJ1-1; D possibly corresponds to TRBD1 (6 bases). This CDR3 has 14 residues. The V and J ends lost 3 bases and 4 bases respectively, with 12 bases between them. Germline V gene sequence: CDR1 MNHEY, CDR2 SVGAGI. Here the CDR3 reads CASSYQGSATEAFF. The DNA for the CDR3 is TGTGCCAGCAGTTATCAGGGGTCGGCCACTGAAGCTTTCTTT.

This chain connects TRBV24-1 to TRBJ2-3; D gene ambiguous. V shed 6 bases and J shed 2 bases, with 8 bases lying between them. CDR3 length equals 13 residues. Germline lookup yields CDR1 KGHDR and CDR2 SFDVKD. CDR3 sequence reads: CATSLGLTDTQYF. CDR3 DNA: TGTGCCACCAGTTTAGGGCTCACAGATACGCAGTATTTT.

The chain links TRBV7-9 to TRBJ2-6, with a possible D match to TRBD1 (5 bases). Germline CDR1 SEHNR, CDR2 FQNEAQ (reference sequence). The CDR3 has 18 residues. V was cut by 1 base and J by 0 bases, with 13 bases left in between. The DNA for the CDR3 is TGTGCCAGCAGCTTAGAGCTCTCAGGGATCTCTGGGGCCAACGTCCTGACTTTC. As protein: CASSLELSGISGANVLTF.